This T cell receptor (beta chain) was sequenced in a study of T cell changes during pregnancy in multiple sclerosis. The table came from immunoSEQ multiplex PCR; TCRdb's copy has only in-frame clones and leaves some out. The sample has more than 85,000 clones, 85% to 95% seen once. CDR1 is SGDLS and CDR2 is YYNGEE in the germline V gene. The CDR3 consists of 14 residues. V lost 0 bases, J lost 6 bases, and 9 bases lay in between. The sequence was collected from a female donor in good health, enrolled as a control in a pregnancy study. The J gene is TRBJ1-4, the V gene TRBV9, with D perhaps matching TRBD1 (6 bases). The sequenced sample was peripheral blood, obtained after pregnancy. The CDR3: CASSVGDTDEKLFF. The CDR3 region has the DNA TGTGCCAGCAGCGTAGGGGACACCGATGAAAAACTGTTTTTT.